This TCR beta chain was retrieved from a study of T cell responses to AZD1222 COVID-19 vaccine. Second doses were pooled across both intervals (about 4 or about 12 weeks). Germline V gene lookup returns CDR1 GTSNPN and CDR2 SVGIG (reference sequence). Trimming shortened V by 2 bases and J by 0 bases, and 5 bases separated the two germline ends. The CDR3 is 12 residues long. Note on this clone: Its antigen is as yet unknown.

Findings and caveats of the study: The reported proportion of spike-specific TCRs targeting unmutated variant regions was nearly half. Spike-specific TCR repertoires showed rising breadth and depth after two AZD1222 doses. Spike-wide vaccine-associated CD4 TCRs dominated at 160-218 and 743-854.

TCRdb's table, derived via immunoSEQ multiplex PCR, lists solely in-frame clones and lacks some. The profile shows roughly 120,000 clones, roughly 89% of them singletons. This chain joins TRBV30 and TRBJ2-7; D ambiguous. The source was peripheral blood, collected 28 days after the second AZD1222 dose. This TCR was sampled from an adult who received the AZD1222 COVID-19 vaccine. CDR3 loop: CAWSRHSYEQYF. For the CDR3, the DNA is TGTGCCTGGAGTCGTCACTCCTACGAGCAGTACTTC.